This T cell receptor (beta chain) was sequenced in a study of T-cell reconstitution after alpha-beta-depleted transplantation in children. Unique molecular identifiers were used to barcode this TCRbeta library. TCRdb reanalysed the PCR reads using MiXCR and keeps one entry per CDR3 protein. The profile covers a few hundred thousand distinct CDR3 sequences, with approximately 9.8% appearing a single time and roughly 9.1% taken by the ten largest. This clonotype was sampled from a human donor who donated a stem cell graft to a child with SCID. This specimen consisted of PBMCs from the stem cell graft donor, obtained from the stem cell graft.

The CDR3 DNA reads TGTGCCAGCACCCACTGGGGCTACACCGGGGAGCTGTTTTTT. Translating it yields CASTHWGYTGELFF. The J gene is TRBJ2-2, the V gene TRBV5-6; possible D gene TRBD1, 5 bases. V shed 6 bases and J shed 3 bases, with 12 bases lying between them. This CDR3 contains 14 residues. CDR1 is SGHDT and CDR2 is YYEEEE in the germline V gene.